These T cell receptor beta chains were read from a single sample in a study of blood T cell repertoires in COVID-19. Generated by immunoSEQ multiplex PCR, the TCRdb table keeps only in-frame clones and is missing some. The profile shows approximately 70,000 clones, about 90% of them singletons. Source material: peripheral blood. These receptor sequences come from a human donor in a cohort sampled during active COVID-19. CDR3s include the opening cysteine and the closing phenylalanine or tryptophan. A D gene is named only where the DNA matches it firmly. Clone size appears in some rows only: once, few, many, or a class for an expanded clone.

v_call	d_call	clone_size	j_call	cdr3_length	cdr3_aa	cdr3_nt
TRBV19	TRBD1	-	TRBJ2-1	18	CASSTGTGGARSRNEQFF	TGTGCCAGTAGTACGGGGACAGGGGGCGCCCGTAGTCGCAATGAGCAGTTCTTC
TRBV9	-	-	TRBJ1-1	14	CASSVPSGNTEAFF	TGTGCCAGCAGCGTCCCCAGCGGGAACACTGAAGCTTTCTTT
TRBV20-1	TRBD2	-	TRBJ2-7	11	CSVPGGYEQYF	TGCAGTGTCCCGGGGGGCTACGAGCAGTACTTC
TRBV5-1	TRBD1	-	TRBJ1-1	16	CASRVATQGLNTEAFF	TGCGCCAGCAGGGTGGCCACACAGGGGTTGAATACTGAAGCTTTCTTT
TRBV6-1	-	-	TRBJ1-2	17	CASSEPAVRLSNYGYTF	TGTGCCAGCAGTGAACCCGCCGTGAGACTGTCCAACTATGGCTACACCTTC
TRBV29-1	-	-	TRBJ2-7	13	CSVEEGSSYEQYF	TGCAGCGTTGAAGAGGGGAGCTCCTACGAGCAGTACTTC
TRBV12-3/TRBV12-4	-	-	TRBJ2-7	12	CASSLDYYEQYF	TGTGCCAGCAGTTTAGACTACTACGAGCAGTACTTC
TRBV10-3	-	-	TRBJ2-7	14	CAISVARGSGEQYF	TGTGCCATCAGTGTCGCGAGGGGGTCGGGCGAGCAGTACTTC
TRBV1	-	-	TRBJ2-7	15	CTSSQADRVVDEQYF	TGCACCAGCAGCCAAGCCGACAGGGTCGTAGACGAGCAGTACTTC
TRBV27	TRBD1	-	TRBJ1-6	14	CASRRTGNNSPLHF	TGTGCCAGCAGGAGGACAGGGAATAATTCACCCCTCCACTTT
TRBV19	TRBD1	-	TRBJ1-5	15	CASSLDRGRNQPQHF	TGTGCCAGTAGCCTCGACAGGGGGCGAAATCAGCCCCAGCATTTT
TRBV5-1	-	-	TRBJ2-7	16	CASSLAKAGSSYEQYF	TGCGCCAGCAGCTTGGCCAAGGCCGGGAGCTCCTACGAGCAGTACTTC
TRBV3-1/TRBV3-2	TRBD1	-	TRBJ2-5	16	CASSQDRRTGQETQYF	TGTGCCAGCAGCCAAGATCGTCGGACAGGACAAGAGACCCAGTACTTC
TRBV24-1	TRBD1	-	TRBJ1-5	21	CATSELPVRDRGGHSNQPQHF	TGTGCCACCAGTGAGTTGCCGGTCCGGGACAGGGGAGGCCATAGCAATCAGCCCCAGCATTTT
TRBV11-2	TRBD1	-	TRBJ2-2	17	CASSRGGGQGRTGELFF	TGTGCCAGCAGCCGTGGGGGGGGACAGGGGCGCACCGGGGAGCTGTTTTTT
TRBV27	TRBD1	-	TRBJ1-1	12	CAAWTGNTEAFF	TGTGCCGCATGGACAGGGAACACTGAAGCTTTCTTT
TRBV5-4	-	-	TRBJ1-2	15	CASSPDGAAGYGYTF	TGTGCCAGCAGCCCGGATGGGGCCGCCGGGTATGGCTACACCTTC
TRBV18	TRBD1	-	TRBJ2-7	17	CASSPFGTGDFQGEQYF	TGTGCCAGCTCACCATTTGGGACAGGGGATTTCCAGGGCGAGCAGTACTTC
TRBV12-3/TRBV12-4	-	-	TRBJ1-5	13	CASSGGSNQPQHF	TGTGCCAGCAGCGGGGGGAGCAATCAGCCCCAGCATTTT
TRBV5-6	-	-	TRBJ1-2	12	CASSLSEGGYTF	TGTGCCAGCAGCTTGTCTGAGGGAGGGTACACCTTC
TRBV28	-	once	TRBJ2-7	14	CASSYRGATYEQYF	TGTGCCAGCAGTTACCGCGGAGCCACCTACGAGCAGTACTTC
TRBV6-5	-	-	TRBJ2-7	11	CASIAGDEQYF	TGTGCCAGCATCGCCGGGGACGAGCAGTACTTC
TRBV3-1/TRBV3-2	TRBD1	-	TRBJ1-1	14	CASSQQQGYTEAFF	TGTGCCAGCAGCCAACAACAGGGGTATACTGAAGCTTTCTTT
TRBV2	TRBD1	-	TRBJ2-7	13	CATLAGQGYEQYF	TGTGCCACCCTTGCGGGACAGGGATACGAGCAGTACTTC
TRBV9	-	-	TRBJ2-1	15	CASSVAGTEQNEQFF	TGTGCCAGCAGCGTTGCGGGCACGGAACAGAATGAGCAGTTCTTC
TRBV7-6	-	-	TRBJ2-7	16	CASSLSQASLAYEQYF	TGTGCCAGCAGCTTAAGTCAGGCTAGCCTTGCCTACGAGCAGTACTTC
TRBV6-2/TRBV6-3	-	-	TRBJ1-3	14	CASSYRDSGNTIYF	TGTGCCAGCAGTTACCGGGACTCTGGAAACACCATATATTTT
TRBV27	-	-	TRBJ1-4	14	CASSLRTGREKLFF	TGTGCCAGCAGCCTACGCACAGGGCGTGAAAAACTGTTTTTT
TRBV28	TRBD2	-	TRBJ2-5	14	CAASSAGGGETQYF	TGTGCCGCATCTTCAGCGGGGGGAGGTGAGACCCAGTACTTC
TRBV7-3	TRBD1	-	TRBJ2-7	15	CASSHGTGSSYEQYF	TGTGCCAGCAGCCATGGGACAGGCAGCTCCTACGAGCAGTACTTC
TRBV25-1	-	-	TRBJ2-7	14	CASSDSDRTYEQYF	TGTGCCAGCAGTGACTCGGACAGAACCTACGAGCAGTACTTC